The 8 T cell receptor beta chains reported below all come from one sample, sequenced in a study of OX40 agonist ivuxolimab in advanced cancers. Profiled with immunoSEQ multiplex PCR; TCRdb holds only in-frame clones, not every one. This sample carries approximately 70,000 clones, around 88% of them seen once, and the ten largest clones take less than 8%. The sequencing here drew on CD4+ or CD8+ T cells sorted from blood, taken in a trial of the OX40 agonist ivuxolimab. These receptors all stem from an adult with an advanced solid tumor such as melanoma, head and neck, liver or kidney cancer.

CDR3 sequence reads: CASRDRGSYSNQPQHF. CDR3 nucleotide sequence: TGTGCCAGTCGGGACAGGGGCTCTTATAGCAATCAGCCCCAGCATTTT. This chain links TRBV19 with TRBJ1-5, with 10 nucleotides matching TRBD1. The CDR3 has 16 amino acids. Unmatched junction bases numbered 7, after V lost 8 bases and J lost 0 bases. Germline loops: CDR1 LNHDA, CDR2 SQIVND (reference sequence).

In this sample, this clone turned up once. This sequence joins TRBV5-1 and TRBJ2-1; the match to TRBD2 covers 8 bases. This CDR3 contains 15 residues. V lost 5 bases to trimming and J lost 2 bases; unmatched junction nucleotides: 6. Germline values: CDR1 SGHRS, CDR2 YFSETQ. The CDR3 nucleotides read TGCGCCAGCAGAGCCGGGACTAGGCCCTACAATGAGCAGTTCTTC. Its translation: CASRAGTRPYNEQFF. The full variable domain, its missing parts supplied by reference TRBV5-1 and TRBJ2-1, is KAGVTQTPRYLIKTRGQQVTLSCSPISGHRSVSWYQQTPGQGLQFLFEYFSETQRNKGNFPGRFSGRQFSNSRSEMNVSTLELGDSALYLCASRAGTRPYNEQFFGPGTRLTVL.

J is TRBJ2-7 and V is TRBV5-8; 14 nucleotides agree with TRBD2. CDR1 and CDR2 from the germline V gene are SGHTS and YDEGEE. J lost 0 bases, V lost 4 bases, and 9 bases had no gene match. The CDR3 contains 18 residues. The CDR3 DNA sequence: TGTGCCAGCAGCCGCGCCGGGACTAGCGGGGGATTCTCCTACGAGCAGTACTTC. Its translation: CASSRAGTSGGFSYEQYF.

The chain is built from TRBV5-1 and TRBJ2-7, with D perhaps being TRBD1 or TRBD2 (5 bases each). The germline V gene encodes CDR1 SGHRS and CDR2 YFSETQ. CDR3 length: 12 amino acids. The V and J ends lost 4 bases and 5 bases respectively, with 10 bases between them. The CDR3 sequence: CASSPQGDEQYF. The CDR3 coding sequence is TGCGCCAGCAGCCCCCAGGGAGACGAGCAGTACTTC.

The CDR3 DNA reads as TGTGCCAGTCGCTCTAGATCCTACAATGAGCAGTTCTTC. The encoded protein is CASRSRSYNEQFF. The genes are TRBV19 and TRBJ2-1; D is uncertain. The CDR3 covers 13 residues. V was shortened by 8 bases and J by 1 base, with 9 bases between the two germline ends. CDR1 is LNHDA and CDR2 is SQIVND in the germline V gene (reference sequence).

By share, this clone ranks as medium-sized. V gene TRBV5-3 combines with J gene TRBJ1-4; D is unresolved. TRBV5-3 is filed as an ORF, its function uncertain. The CDR3 covers 18 residues. V was shortened by 2 bases and J by 0 bases, with 17 bases between the two germline ends. The CDR3 sequence is CARSFRTEVSSTNEKLFF. The CDR3 DNA reads as TGTGCCAGAAGCTTCCGGACCGAAGTTTCCTCAACTAATGAAAAACTGTTTTTT.

The chain combines TRBV9 with TRBJ2-1; 8 bases are shared with TRBD2. This CDR3 spans 16 amino acids. Germline trimming cut 4 bases from V and 0 bases from J; bases unmatched to any gene: 6. Germline lookup yields CDR1 SGDLS and CDR2 YYNGEE. CDR3 coding DNA: TGTGCCAGCAGCCCCCCGGGACTAGTCTCCTACAATGAGCAGTTCTTC. The encoded protein is CASSPPGLVSYNEQFF.

This clone showed up just once. V and J are TRBV10-3 and TRBJ2-7; TRBD1 aligns across 7 bases. The CDR3 sequence is 15 residues long. CDR1 ENHRY and CDR2 SYGVKD come from the germline V gene. The J segment lost 5 bases and the V segment lost 6 bases, leaving 13 bases of the junction unmatched. CDR3 region: CAISIKQGNDDEQYF. The CDR3 coding sequence is TGTGCCATCAGCATCAAACAGGGGAATGACGACGAGCAGTACTTC.